Detailed here is one TCR beta chain. Its antigen target is currently unknown. The record has no base qualities; no much larger clone is one base away. The germline V gene (reference sequence) supplies CDR1 LNHDA and CDR2 SQIVND. The CDR3 starts with the cysteine, ends with the phenylalanine, and has 13 residues. Just the 39-base CDR3 DNA is kept, in frame starting at base 1. The trim is 6 bases for V and 4 bases for J, with a gap of 10 bases between the germline ends. The immunoSEQ Assay, which uses bias-controlled multiplex PCR amplification of genomic DNA, was used to profile TCRbeta CDR3 regions. As for how the authors treated the data: To quantify the absolute abundance of each unique TCRbeta CDR3 region, the sequences were collapsed and filtered. Two models were used to test differential abundance: a binomial model (Fisher-equivalent) and a beta-binomial model that adds time-dependent variance fitted from healthy donors. Clones with fewer than 5 combined templates were removed, and a clone was called differentially abundant if the clone's Benjamini-Hochberg FDR was below 0.01. Using the form v = (b*log(k)+a)^2, the beta-binomial variance was modeled as a function of the total template count across the two samples. Sourced from immuneACCESS, this table was stored by TCRdb with only in-frame sequences that have V and J called. A share of the clones is absent; for the studies checked, an unresolved V gene accounts for under half, and the remainder has no known explanation. The V and J calls and clone size were taken over from that table, and D and trimming were inferred from the DNA. A total of under 95,000 clones appear in this sample, approximately 91% of them only once. The biggest ten clones account for about 3% of the sample.

The data were taken from a study of identifying expanded T cells in peripheral blood (dated by TCRdb to about 2019). As for the study more broadly: Four technical replicates, made by sequencing separate aliquots from the same pool of genomic DNA, were compared pairwise. The full study reports these points: The beta-binomial model significantly reduced the number of clones called differentially abundant and the false-positive rate across all healthy-donor time intervals. Between technical replicates the binomial model flagged approximately 1.2 differentially abundant clones, whereas over around 2 weeks the binomial model flagged about 15 and over roughly 4 weeks about 19. The authors expected biological variance in healthy repertoires might increase further over much longer intervals such as months to years. Across all healthy donors, variance in clone template counts between roughly two-week samples was found to increase significantly with total template count.

No immune events, such as infections, were documented for the healthy donors during the collection period. Healthy-donor blood repertoires served as a training cohort to calibrate time-dependent variance in a beta-binomial model of T-cell clone differential abundance. There were about ten healthy donors in the training cohort, of whom 3 were female and 7 were male. The donors were between roughly 25 and 70 years old, with an average age of approximately 45 years. Obtained from a commercial supplier, whole blood was collected from each healthy donor at three time points set two weeks apart. For immunosequencing, genomic DNA was extracted from whole blood that had not been sorted.

The chain couples TRBV19 to TRBJ1-3; confidence is insufficient to name the D gene. This clonotype was sampled from a person between 18 and 69 years old in good health. Sequencing was done on a sample of blood. The DNA sequence is given as TGTGCCAGTAGATCCAGTTCCGGAAACACCATATATTTT. It encodes CASRSSSGNTIYF. When the CDR3 is completed using the reference TRBV19 and TRBJ1-3 genes on either side, the full variable domain is DGGITQSPKYLFRKEGQNVTLSCEQNLNHDAMYWYRQDPGQGLRLIYYSQIVNDFQKGDIAEGYSVSREKKESFPLTVTSAQKNPTAFYLCASRSSSGNTIYFGEGSWLTVV.